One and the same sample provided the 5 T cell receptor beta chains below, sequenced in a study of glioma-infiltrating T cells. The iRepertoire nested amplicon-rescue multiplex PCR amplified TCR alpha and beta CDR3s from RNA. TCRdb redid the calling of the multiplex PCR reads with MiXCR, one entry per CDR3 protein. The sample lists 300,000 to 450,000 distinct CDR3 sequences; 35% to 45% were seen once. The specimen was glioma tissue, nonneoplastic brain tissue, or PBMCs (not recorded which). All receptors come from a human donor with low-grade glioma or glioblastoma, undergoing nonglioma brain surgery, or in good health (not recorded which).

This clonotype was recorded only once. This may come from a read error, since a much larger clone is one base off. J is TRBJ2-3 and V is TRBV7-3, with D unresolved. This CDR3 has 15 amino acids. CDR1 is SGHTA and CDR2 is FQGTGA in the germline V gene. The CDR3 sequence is CASSHSDIPTDSQYF. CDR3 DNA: TGTGCCAGCAGCCACTCGGATATTCCCACAGATTCGCAGTATTTT.

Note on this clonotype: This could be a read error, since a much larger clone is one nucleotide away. The DNA of the CDR3 is TGCAGTGCTATCACACTGACAGGGGCCGGAAAAACCATATATTTT. Translating it yields CSAITLTGAGKTIYF. The J gene is TRBJ1-3, the V gene TRBV20-1; 8 positions match TRBD1. The CDR3 spans 15 residues. From germline, CDR1 is DFQATT and CDR2 SNEGSKA (reference sequence).

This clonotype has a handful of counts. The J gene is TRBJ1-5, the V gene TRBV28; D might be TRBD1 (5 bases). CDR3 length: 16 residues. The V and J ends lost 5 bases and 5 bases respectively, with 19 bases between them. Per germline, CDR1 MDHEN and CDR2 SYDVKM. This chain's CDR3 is CASSPLGTGGYQPQHF. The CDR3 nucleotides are TGTGCCAGCAGTCCCCTTGGGACCGGGGGGTATCAGCCCCAGCATTTT. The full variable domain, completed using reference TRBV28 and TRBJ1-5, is DVKVTQSSRYLVKRTGEKVFLECVQDMDHENMFWYRQDPGLGLRLIYFSYDVKMKEKGDIPEGYSVSREKKERFSLILESASTNQTSMYLCASSPLGTGGYQPQHFGDGTRLSIL.

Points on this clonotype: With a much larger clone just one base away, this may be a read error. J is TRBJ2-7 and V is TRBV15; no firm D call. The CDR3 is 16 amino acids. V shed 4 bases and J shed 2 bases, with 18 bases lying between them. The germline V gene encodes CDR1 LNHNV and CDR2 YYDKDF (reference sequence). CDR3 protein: CATSKDLGSTAYEQYF. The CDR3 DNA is TGTGCCACCAGCAAAGATCTTGGGTCCACCGCCTACGAGCAGTACTTC. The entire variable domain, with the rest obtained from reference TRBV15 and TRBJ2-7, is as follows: DAMVIQNPRYQVTQFGKPVTLSCSQTLNHNVMYWYQQKSSQAPKLLFHYYDKDFNNEADTPDNFQSRRPNTSFCFLDIRSPGLGDTAMYLCATSKDLGSTAYEQYFGPGTRLTVT.

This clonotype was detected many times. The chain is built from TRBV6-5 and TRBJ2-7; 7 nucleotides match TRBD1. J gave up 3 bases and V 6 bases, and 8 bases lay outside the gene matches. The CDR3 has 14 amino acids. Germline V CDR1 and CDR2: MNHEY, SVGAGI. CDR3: CASSPTDRDYEQYF. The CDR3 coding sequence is TGTGCCAGCAGCCCTACTGACAGGGACTACGAGCAGTACTTC.